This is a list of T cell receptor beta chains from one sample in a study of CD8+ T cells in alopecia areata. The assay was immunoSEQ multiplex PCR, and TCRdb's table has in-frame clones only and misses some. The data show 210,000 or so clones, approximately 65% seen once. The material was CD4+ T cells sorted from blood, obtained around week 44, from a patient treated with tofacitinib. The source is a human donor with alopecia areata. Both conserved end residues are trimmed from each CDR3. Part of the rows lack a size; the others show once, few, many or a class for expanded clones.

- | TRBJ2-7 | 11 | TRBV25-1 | ASSDWSGREQY
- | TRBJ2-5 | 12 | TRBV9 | ASSPTLGGETQY
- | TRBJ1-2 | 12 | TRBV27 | ASSTHQGIYGYT
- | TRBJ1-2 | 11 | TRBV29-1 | SVEESGDYGYT
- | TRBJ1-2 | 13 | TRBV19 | ASSPGGGWSYGYT
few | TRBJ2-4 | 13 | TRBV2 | ASSEEAGGYNIQY
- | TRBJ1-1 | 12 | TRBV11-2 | ASSFSFMNTEAF
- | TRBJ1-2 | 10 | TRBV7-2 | ASSLLGGGYT
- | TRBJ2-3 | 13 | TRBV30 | AWSNRQGGGDTQY
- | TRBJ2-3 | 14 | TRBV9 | ASSTPWDPVEDTQY
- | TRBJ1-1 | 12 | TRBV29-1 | SVEDGVKGAEAF
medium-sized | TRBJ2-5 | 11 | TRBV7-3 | ASSSDRGETQY
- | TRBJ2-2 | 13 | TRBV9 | ASSVEGTYTGELF
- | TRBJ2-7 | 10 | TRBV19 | ASSQSGLEQY
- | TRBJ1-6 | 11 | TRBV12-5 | ASGLVAGSPLH
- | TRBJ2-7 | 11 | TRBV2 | ASSPGGLYEQY
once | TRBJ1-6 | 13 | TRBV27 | ASNSRKSYNSPLH
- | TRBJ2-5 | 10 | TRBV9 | ASNQAGETQY
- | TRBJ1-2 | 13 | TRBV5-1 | ASSLEPGINYGYT
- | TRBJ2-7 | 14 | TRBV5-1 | ASSSGRTGRAYEQY
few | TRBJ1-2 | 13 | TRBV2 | ASSEYRGRGYGYT
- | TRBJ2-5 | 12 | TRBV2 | ASSERAGGETQY
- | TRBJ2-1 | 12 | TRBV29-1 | SVVLPRQNNEQF
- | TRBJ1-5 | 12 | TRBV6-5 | ASSFREGNQPQH
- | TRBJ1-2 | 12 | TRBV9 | ASSPLPNNYGYT
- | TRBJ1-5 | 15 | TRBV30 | AWRPRGQTGGNQPQH
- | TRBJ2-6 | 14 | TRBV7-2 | ASSPRLASGANVLT
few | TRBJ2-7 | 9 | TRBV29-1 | SVETLNEQY
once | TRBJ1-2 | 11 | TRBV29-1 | SVRATGVVGYT
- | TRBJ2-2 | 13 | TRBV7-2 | ASSFEGANTGELF
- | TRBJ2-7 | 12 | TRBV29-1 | SVRGQRLTYEQY
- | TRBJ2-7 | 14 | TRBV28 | ASSPAGTSSSYEQY
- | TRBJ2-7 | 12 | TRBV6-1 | ASSEGATLDEQY
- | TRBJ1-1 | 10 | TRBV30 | AWSESVPEAF
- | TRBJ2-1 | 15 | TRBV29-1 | SARSYPGLAEMNEQF
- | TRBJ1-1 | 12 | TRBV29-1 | SVASHLANTEAF
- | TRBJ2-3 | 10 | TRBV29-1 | SVALFTDTQY
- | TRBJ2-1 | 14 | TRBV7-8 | ASSFSGGALVDEQF
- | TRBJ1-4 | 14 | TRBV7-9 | ASSRGQGLVDEKLF
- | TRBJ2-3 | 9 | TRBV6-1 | ASSAADTQY
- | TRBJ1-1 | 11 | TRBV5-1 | ASREGEDTEAF
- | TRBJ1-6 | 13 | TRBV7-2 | ASSLDWTANSPLH
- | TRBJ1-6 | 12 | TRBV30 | AWKQGGDLRTLH
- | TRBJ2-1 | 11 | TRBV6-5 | ASSTPKAHEQF
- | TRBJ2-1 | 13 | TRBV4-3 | ASSHNSLTSAEQF
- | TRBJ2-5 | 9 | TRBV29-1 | SVRFQETQY
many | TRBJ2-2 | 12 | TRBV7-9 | ASSVNGGTGELF
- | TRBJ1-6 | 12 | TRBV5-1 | ASSAGGADSPLH
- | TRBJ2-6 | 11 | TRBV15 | ATSSNPGNVLT
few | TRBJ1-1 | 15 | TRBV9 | ASSVDPSQGLNTEAF
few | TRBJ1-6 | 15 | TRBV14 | ASSPRDSSSYNSPLH
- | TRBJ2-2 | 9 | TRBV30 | AYIDGAKVF
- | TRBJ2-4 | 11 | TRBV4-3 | ASSQEYGNIQY
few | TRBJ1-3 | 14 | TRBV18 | ASSAGTPASGNTIY
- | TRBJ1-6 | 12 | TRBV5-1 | ASSSASEGSPLH
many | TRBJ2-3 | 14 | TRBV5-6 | ASSLRRGSFSDTQY
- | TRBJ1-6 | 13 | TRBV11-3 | ASSPTGTGVSPLH
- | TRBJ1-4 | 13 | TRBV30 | AWSHDSPTNEKLF
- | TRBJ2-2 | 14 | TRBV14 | ASSAAGTANTGELF